Listed below are T cell receptor beta chains from one sample, sequenced in a study of T cells after yellow fever vaccination. Via MiXCR, TCRdb re-called the 5' RACE reads, giving one row per CDR3 protein. The sample has hundreds of thousands of distinct CDR3 sequences, around 4.9% seen once. This specimen consisted of CD4+ T cells sorted from PBMCs, obtained on the day of the yellow fever booster vaccination. The receptor set was obtained from a man in his late teens or twenties who received the YFV17D yellow fever vaccine. The CDR3 runs from the conserved cysteine through the conserved F or W. D genes are given only for firm matches. Part of the rows lack a size; the others show once, few, many or a class for expanded clones.

many,TRBV9,TRBJ1-2,-,13,CASSTATGSSYTF,TGTGCCAGCAGCACAGCCACCGGGTCGAGCTACACCTTC
few,TRBV5-1,TRBJ2-7,-,14,CASSQVSSNYEQYF,TGCGCCAGCAGCCAGGTGAGCAGTAACTACGAGCAGTACTTC
few,TRBV2,TRBJ1-5,-,14,CASTPFRSNQPQHF,TGTGCCAGCACCCCCTTTCGTAGCAATCAGCCCCAGCATTTT
few,TRBV5-1,TRBJ2-3,-,15,CASSLNPGGTDTQYF,TGCGCCAGCAGCTTGAATCCTGGGGGGACAGATACGCAGTATTTT
-,TRBV12-3/TRBV12-4,TRBJ2-5,-,16,CASSLPGQLYQETQYF,TGTGCCAGCAGTTTACCCGGGCAGCTATACCAAGAGACCCAGTACTTC
many,TRBV11-2,TRBJ2-1,TRBD1,15,CASSSRQGAGNEQFF,TGTGCCAGCAGCTCAAGACAGGGGGCCGGCAATGAGCAGTTCTTC
many,TRBV18,TRBJ2-7,-,11,CASSPDDEQYF,TGTGCCAGCTCACCAGATGACGAGCAGTACTTC
few,TRBV29-1,TRBJ2-5,-,12,CSVGLRLETQYF,TGCAGCGTTGGACTGAGACTGGAGACCCAGTACTTC
-,TRBV11-2,TRBJ2-1,TRBD1,17,CASSSYRDRVSYNEQFF,TGTGCCAGCAGCTCATACCGGGACAGGGTCTCCTACAATGAGCAGTTCTTC
few,TRBV10-3,TRBJ1-2,-,15,CAITGRDQGGYGYTF,TGTGCCATCACGGGACGGGACCAGGGAGGCTATGGCTACACCTTC
-,TRBV24-1,TRBJ2-6,TRBD1,18,CATSPGQGALLGANVLTF,TGTGCCACCAGTCCCGGGCAGGGGGCGCTTTTAGGGGCCAACGTCCTGACTTTC
many,TRBV5-1,TRBJ2-3,TRBD1,15,CASSSPSGGRDTQYF,TGCGCCAGCAGCTCACCCTCAGGGGGCCGGGATACGCAGTATTTT
few,TRBV5-4,TRBJ2-3,TRBD2,16,CASSLGGTSGTDTQYF,TGTGCCAGCAGCTTGGGAGGGACTAGCGGCACAGATACGCAGTATTTT
-,TRBV28,TRBJ1-1,-,11,CASSLGYKAFF,TGTGCCAGCAGTCTAGGTTATAAAGCTTTCTTT
many,TRBV5-1,TRBJ2-3,-,14,CASSTGQPQDTQYF,TGCGCCAGCAGCACCGGACAGCCTCAAGATACGCAGTATTTT
-,TRBV4-3,TRBJ2-6,-,15,CASSQVSSGANVLTF,TGCGCCAGCAGCCAAGTTAGCTCTGGGGCCAACGTCCTGACTTTC
-,TRBV3-1,TRBJ1-1,-,13,CASSQELRAEAFF,TGTGCCAGCAGCCAAGAATTACGGGCTGAAGCTTTCTTT
-,TRBV5-4,TRBJ2-5,TRBD1,15,CASSMGQGAGETQYF,TGTGCCAGCAGCATGGGACAGGGGGCCGGGGAGACCCAGTACTTC
-,TRBV6-5,TRBJ2-5,-,14,CASTTPGGQETQYF,TGTGCCAGCACTACCCCGGGCGGCCAAGAGACCCAGTACTTC
many,TRBV6-6,TRBJ1-2,-,13,CASSPPDPRGYTF,TGTGCCAGCAGCCCTCCCGACCCTAGGGGCTACACCTTC
many,TRBV6-6,TRBJ1-5,-,15,CASSAQSSSNQPQHF,TGTGCCAGCAGTGCCCAGTCTTCTAGCAATCAGCCCCAGCATTTT
-,TRBV5-1,TRBJ1-6,-,13,CASSLASDSPLHF,TGCGCCAGCAGCTTGGCCTCGGATTCACCCCTCCACTTT
few,TRBV4-1,TRBJ1-2,-,13,CASSQAGFYGYTF,TGCGCCAGCAGCCAAGCAGGCTTCTATGGCTACACCTTC
many,TRBV6-5,TRBJ2-7,TRBD1,14,CASSSGTGYIEQYF,TGTGCCAGCAGTTCCGGGACAGGGTATATCGAGCAGTACTTC
many,TRBV20-1,TRBJ2-7,TRBD1,17,CSASRQGSPPSSYEQYF,TGCAGTGCTAGTCGACAGGGGTCCCCACCGAGCTCCTACGAGCAGTACTTC
-,TRBV20-1,TRBJ1-5,-,12,CSASAGVRNQHF,TGCAGTGCTTCCGCAGGGGTGAGAAACCAGCATTTT
few,TRBV12-3/TRBV12-4,TRBJ2-5,-,15,CASSPPGLWQETQYF,TGTGCCAGCAGTCCACCGGGACTTTGGCAAGAGACCCAGTACTTC
few,TRBV15,TRBJ2-5,-,13,CATERDPGETQYF,TGTGCCACCGAGAGGGACCCAGGGGAGACCCAGTACTTC
few,TRBV27,TRBJ1-5,TRBD1,16,CASRGITGGAGQPQHF,TGTGCCAGCAGGGGGATTACAGGGGGCGCCGGTCAGCCCCAGCATTTT
-,TRBV5-6,TRBJ1-1,-,14,CASSSLGGGTEAFF,TGTGCCAGCAGCTCCCTAGGGGGGGGCACTGAAGCTTTCTTT
few,TRBV7-2,TRBJ2-2,-,13,CASTPQLAGELFF,TGTGCCAGCACCCCGCAATTGGCCGGGGAGCTGTTTTTT
few,TRBV5-1,TRBJ2-3,TRBD2,15,CASSLEGTSGGTQYF,TGCGCCAGCAGCTTGGAAGGGACTTCGGGGGGTACGCAGTATTTT
few,TRBV10-2,TRBJ1-1,-,14,CASSELSANTEAFF,TGCGCCAGCAGTGAGCTTTCCGCGAACACTGAAGCTTTCTTT
-,TRBV6-5,TRBJ2-5,-,15,CASSYSIPRQETQYF,TGTGCCAGCAGTTACTCGATCCCCAGGCAAGAGACCCAGTACTTC